This is a list of T cell receptor beta chains from one sample in a study of T-cell reconstitution after alpha-beta-depleted transplantation in children. Via MiXCR, TCRdb re-called the PCR reads, giving one row per CDR3 protein. The sample records hundreds of thousands of distinct CDR3 sequences, 15% to 20% being singletons. The input for sequencing was PBMCs from the stem cell graft donor, taken from the stem cell graft. The receptor set was obtained from a human donor who donated a stem cell graft to a child with acute myeloid leukemia. Both conserved end residues are part of each CDR3. Each record gives: clone size, D gene, V gene, J gene, CDR3 protein, CDR3 DNA. The D gene is left open where the match is weak. The size of a clone is reported for some rows only, either as once, few or many, or as a class for expanded clones.

>few|.|TRBV9|TRBJ2-1
CASSPLPPANEQFF
TGTGCCAGCAGCCCTCTCCCCCCAGCGAATGAGCAGTTCTTC
>many|.|TRBV7-8|TRBJ2-7
CASSLTPGIDEQYF
TGTGCCAGCAGCTTAACTCCAGGGATAGACGAGCAGTACTTC
>few|.|TRBV9|TRBJ2-1
CASSVAEGGSYNEQFF
TGTGCCAGCAGCGTAGCTGAGGGGGGCTCCTACAATGAGCAGTTCTTC
>.|.|TRBV6-2/TRBV6-3|TRBJ2-1
CASRPRRGDKRDEQFF
TGTGCCAGCAGACCCCGACGTGGCGATAAGCGGGATGAGCAGTTCTTC
>.|TRBD1|TRBV12-3/TRBV12-4|TRBJ1-4
CASSLGQGSLEKLFF
TGTGCCAGCAGCCTGGGACAGGGAAGTTTGGAAAAACTGTTTTTT
>many|TRBD2|TRBV12-3/TRBV12-4|TRBJ2-2
CASSSTSAYTGELFF
TGTGCCAGCAGTTCGACTAGCGCCTACACCGGGGAGCTGTTTTTT
>.|TRBD1|TRBV12-3/TRBV12-4|TRBJ2-6
CASSPGTGVPGANVLTF
TGTGCCAGCAGTCCCGGGACAGGAGTCCCTGGGGCCAACGTCCTGACTTTC
>.|TRBD1|TRBV24-1|TRBJ2-2
CATSLTGVNTGELFF
TGTGCCACCAGCCTGACAGGGGTCAACACCGGGGAGCTGTTTTTT
>many|.|TRBV20-1|TRBJ2-3
CSARNLLLTDTQYF
TGCAGTGCTAGGAACCTCCTACTCACAGATACGCAGTATTTT
>.|.|TRBV4-3|TRBJ2-7
CASSQNVNYEQYF
TGCGCCAGCAGCCAAAACGTGAACTACGAGCAGTACTTC
>few|.|TRBV9|TRBJ2-1
CASSPGGRGRYNEQFF
TGTGCCAGCAGCCCCGGGGGGCGGGGAAGGTACAATGAGCAGTTCTTC
>.|TRBD1|TRBV6-5|TRBJ1-4
CASSYVDRGEKLFF
TGTGCCAGCAGTTACGTCGACAGGGGTGAAAAACTGTTTTTT
>many|.|TRBV20-1|TRBJ2-7
CSARLTTGRNEQYF
TGCAGTGCTCGGCTTACAACAGGGCGAAACGAGCAGTACTTC
>many|.|TRBV20-1|TRBJ1-1
CSAFRGPYIEAFF
TGCAGTGCTTTTAGGGGTCCTTACATTGAAGCTTTCTTT
>.|.|TRBV12-3/TRBV12-4|TRBJ2-3
CASSLRLGVGSTDTQYF
TGTGCCAGCAGTTTAAGGCTCGGTGTAGGATCCACAGATACGCAGTATTTT
>many|.|TRBV20-1|TRBJ2-7
CSARGVERVQYF
TGCAGTGCTAGAGGAGTCGAGCGAGTGCAGTACTTC
>few|.|TRBV2|TRBJ1-1
CASSGIMNTEAFF
TGTGCCAGCAGTGGGATAATGAACACTGAAGCTTTCTTT
>many|.|TRBV20-1|TRBJ2-6
CSASTAGANVLTF
TGCAGTGCTAGCACGGCTGGGGCCAACGTCCTGACTTTC
>many|TRBD2|TRBV7-2|TRBJ2-5
CASSGFGGDQETQYF
TGTGCCAGCAGCGGATTTGGGGGGGATCAAGAGACCCAGTACTTC
>many|.|TRBV20-1|TRBJ2-7
CSAYSTYQQYF
TGCAGTGCTTATTCGACCTACCAACAGTACTTC
>many|.|TRBV4-3|TRBJ2-3
CASSQTTGTSTDTQYF
TGCGCCAGCAGCCAGACTACCGGGACCTCCACAGATACGCAGTATTTT
>many|TRBD1|TRBV29-1|TRBJ2-1
CSVVYRGDNEQFF
TGCAGCGTTGTCTACAGGGGGGACAATGAGCAGTTCTTC
>few|.|TRBV20-1|TRBJ1-2
CSARVRGGRYGYTF
TGCAGTGCTAGAGTCCGGGGGGGTCGTTATGGCTACACCTTC
>few|TRBD1|TRBV7-9|TRBJ2-5
CASSRVLQGRPETQYF
TGTGCCAGCAGCCGAGTCCTACAGGGGCGGCCGGAGACCCAGTACTTC
>.|TRBD2|TRBV19|TRBJ2-2
CATAVRLAGVLNTGELFF
TGTGCCACCGCGGTCCGGCTAGCGGGGGTTCTGAACACCGGGGAGCTGTTTTTT
>many|.|TRBV12-3/TRBV12-4|TRBJ2-1
CASVIAVSYNEQFF
TGTGCCAGCGTCATAGCGGTTTCCTACAATGAGCAGTTCTTC
>.|TRBD1|TRBV20-1|TRBJ2-5
CSADPGQGSSTSGETQYF
TGCAGTGCCGACCCGGGACAGGGGTCTTCCACTTCAGGAGAGACCCAGTACTTC
>few|TRBD2|TRBV25-1|TRBJ2-3
CASSELAGVTDTQYF
TGTGCCAGCAGTGAACTAGCGGGGGTGACAGATACGCAGTATTTT
>.|.|TRBV5-6|TRBJ1-5
CASSFMGQVRQPQHF
TGTGCCAGCAGCTTCATGGGACAAGTAAGACAGCCCCAGCATTTT
>many|.|TRBV20-1|TRBJ2-3
CSAARAVSTDTQYF
TGCAGTGCCGCCCGGGCGGTTAGCACAGATACGCAGTATTTT
>many|.|TRBV12-3/TRBV12-4|TRBJ1-2
CASTTAGAGGYTF
TGTGCCAGCACAACGGCGGGGGCTGGTGGCTACACCTTC
>.|TRBD1|TRBV7-9|TRBJ1-2
CASSLRQGSGGYTF
TGTGCCAGCAGCCTTCGACAGGGCTCGGGGGGCTACACCTTC
>many|.|TRBV29-1|TRBJ2-5
CSVNKAGLQETQYF
TGCAGCGTTAACAAGGCAGGTCTACAAGAGACCCAGTACTTC
>.|.|TRBV5-1|TRBJ2-2
CASSRQGTIRNTGELFF
TGCGCCAGCAGCCGACAGGGGACTATCCGAAACACCGGGGAGCTGTTTTTT
>many|TRBD1|TRBV12-3/TRBV12-4|TRBJ1-1
CASSPGQGTSDTEAFF
TGTGCCAGCAGCCCTGGACAGGGAACCTCCGACACTGAAGCTTTCTTT
>.|.|TRBV7-8|TRBJ1-2
CASSGHESAVNYGYTF
TGTGCCAGCAGCGGACACGAGTCAGCGGTGAACTATGGCTACACCTTC